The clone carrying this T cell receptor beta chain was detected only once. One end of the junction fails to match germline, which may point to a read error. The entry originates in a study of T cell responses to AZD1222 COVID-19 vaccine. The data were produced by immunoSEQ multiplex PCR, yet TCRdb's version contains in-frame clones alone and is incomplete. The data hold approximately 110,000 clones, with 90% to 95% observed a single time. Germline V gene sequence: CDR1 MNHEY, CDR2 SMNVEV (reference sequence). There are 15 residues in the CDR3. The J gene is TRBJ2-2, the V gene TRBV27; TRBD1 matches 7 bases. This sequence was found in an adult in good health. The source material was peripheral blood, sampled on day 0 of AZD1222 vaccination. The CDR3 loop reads CASSLQTGNAGELFF. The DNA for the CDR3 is TGTGCCAGCAGTTTGCAGACAGGGAACGCCGGGGAGCTGTTTTTT.